Following are 9 T cell receptor beta chains from one sample sequenced in a study of Graves' ophthalmopathy and Graves' hyperthyroidism. RNA transcripts provided the template for amplifying TCR beta CDR3 regions. In the first round, RT-PCR was carried out with HTBI primers, and a multiplex PCR formed the second round. In TCRdb, the multiplex PCR reads were re-called with MiXCR into one record per CDR3 protein. The data contain almost 750,000 distinct CDR3 sequences, roughly 40% of them singletons. Specimen: peripheral blood. The receptors derive from an adult man with Graves' ophthalmopathy.

This clonotype was recorded a few times. The rearrangement joins TRBV11-1 to TRBJ2-7, with a weak D call TRBD1 (6 bases). Germline-derived CDR1 and CDR2 are SGHAT and FQDESV (reference sequence). The CDR3 sequence is 13 residues long. The V gene lost 5 bases and the J gene lost 5 bases, with 13 bases spanning the gap. CDR3 nucleotides: TGTGCCAGCAGCCCAGGACAGTTCCACGAGCAGTACTTC. It is translated as CASSPGQFHEQYF.

This clonotype was recorded many times. The V and J genes are TRBV7-9 and TRBJ2-5; perhaps TRBD2 as D (8 bases). CDR3 length equals 21 residues. Between the trimmed V and J ends, which lost 7 bases and 0 bases, there was a span of 33 bases. CDR1 is SEHNR and CDR2 is FQNEAQ in the germline V gene (reference sequence). CDR3 sequence (DNA): TGTGCCAGCATCGGCCCACAGGGGCTAGCGGGCGACGAGGTCTACCAAGAGACCCAGTACTTC. It specifies CASIGPQGLAGDEVYQETQYF.

The J gene is TRBJ2-2, the V gene TRBV7-9; 7 nucleotides match TRBD2. The CDR3 sequence is 17 residues long. Germline V gene data show CDR1 as SEHNR and CDR2 as FQNEAQ (reference sequence). V shed 5 bases, J shed 6 bases, and the junction held 15 bases outside the gene matches. The CDR3 here is CASSGEGVAVGAGELFF. CDR3 bases: TGTGCCAGCAGCGGGGAGGGTGTAGCCGTAGGCGCCGGGGAGCTGTTTTTT. Based on the CDR3 plus reference TRBV7-9 and TRBJ2-2, the full variable domain is DTGVSQNPRHKITKRGQNVTFRCDPISEHNRLYWYRQTLGQGPEFLTYFQNEAQLEKSRLLSDRFSAERPKGSFSTLEIQRTEQGDSAMYLCASSGEGVAVGAGELFFGEGSRLTVL.

This clonotype was recorded many times. The V gene is TRBV7-8, the J gene TRBJ2-6; D gene ambiguous. Trimming took 5 bases from V and 2 from J, leaving 10 bases between them. The CDR3 loop spans 15 amino acids. CDR1 and CDR2 from the germline V gene are SGHVS and FQNEAQ. CDR3 sequence: CASSRRAPGANVLTF. The CDR3, as DNA: TGTGCCAGCAGCAGAAGGGCCCCTGGGGCCAACGTCCTGACTTTC.

This clonotype has only one observation. The chain combines TRBV25-1 with TRBJ1-2; possible D gene TRBD1, 6 bases. The CDR3 has 14 amino acids. The V end was cut by 6 bases, the J end by 4 bases, with 15 bases between. Germline values: CDR1 MGHDK, CDR2 SYGVNS. The CDR3 DNA follows: TGTGCCAGCAGGGAGGGGGGCTCGAGCTATGGCTACACCTTC. The encoded protein is CASREGGSSYGYTF.

The V and J genes are TRBV5-4 and TRBJ1-1; perhaps TRBD1 as D (5 bases). V was pared by 4 bases and J by 5 bases, with 15 bases between. The CDR3 runs 14 residues. Germline V lookup: CDR1 SGHNT, CDR2 YYREEE (reference sequence). The CDR3 DNA reads as TGTGCCAGCAGCGTAGTGGGAGGGGTAACTGAAGCTTTCTTT. Protein product: CASSVVGGVTEAFF.

The chain employs TRBV5-1 and TRBJ2-2, with D uncertain. The germline CDR1 and CDR2 sequences are SGHRS and YFSETQ. The CDR3 loop spans 15 amino acids. Trimming removed 0 bases from V and 5 bases from J, with 11 bases in between. In nucleotides, the CDR3 is TGCGCCAGCAGCTTGGTCGTGGGCATTACCGGGGAGCTGTTTTTT. It codes for CASSLVVGITGELFF.

This chain links TRBV14 with TRBJ1-2; maybe TRBD1 (5 bases). Germline V gene data show CDR1 as SGHDN and CDR2 as FVKESK. V was cut by 7 bases and J by 4 bases, with 19 bases left in between. This CDR3 is built from 15 residues. The CDR3 DNA is TGTGCCAGCACCCCACCCTCTCCGACAGCCTATGGCTACACCTTC. The encoded protein is CASTPPSPTAYGYTF.

Of note for this clonotype: With a much larger clone just one base away, this may be a read error. V usage is TRBV7-8 and J usage is TRBJ1-5; no reliable D call. CDR1 SGHVS and CDR2 FQNEAQ come from the germline V gene. CDR3 length: 15 residues. The CDR3 here is CASSLGRRSNRPQHF. Written as DNA, the CDR3 is TGTGCCAGCAGCTTAGGCAGGCGTAGCAATCGGCCCCAGCATTTT.